Presented here are 9 T cell receptor beta chains from one specimen sequenced in a study of T cell changes during pregnancy in multiple sclerosis (dated by TCRdb to the late 2010s). Receptor libraries were prepared by the immunoSEQ multiplex PCR assay. TCRdb obtained this table from immuneACCESS and retained in-frame rearrangements with V and J assigned. These tables miss some clones; where compared with another copy, unresolved V genes account for less than half of the shortfall, and the remainder is unexplained. The sample table records 45,000 to 70,000 clones; about 90% of these occur just once. The ten largest clones take up about 0.64% of the sample. The specimen comprised CD4+ T cells from peripheral blood mononuclear cells, sampled after pregnancy. The receptors come from a female donor with multiple sclerosis, enrolled in a pregnancy study.

This chain links TRBV6-5 with TRBJ1-2, with unresolved D. The CDR3 runs to 14 residues. Germline CDR1 reads MNHEY; CDR2 reads SVGAGI. The ends were cut back, 6 bases at V and 7 bases at J, with 18 bases in the middle. CDR3 coding DNA: TGTGCCAGCAGCAAAACGGGGATTTATGGTGGCTACACCTTC. This codes for CASSKTGIYGGYTF.

Turning to this clone: The same CDR3 can be traced to other DNA sequences in this sample. The V and J genes are TRBV20-1 and TRBJ2-5; 9 positions match TRBD2. Germline V gene lookup returns CDR1 DFQATT and CDR2 SNEGSKA (reference sequence). Unmatched junction bases numbered 1, after V lost 6 bases and J lost 5 bases. This CDR3 has 11 amino acids. The CDR3 sequence: CSAGLAETQYF. The CDR3 DNA is TGCAGTGCAGGACTAGCGGAGACCCAGTACTTC.

The chain links TRBV11-2 to TRBJ1-6, with TRBD1 matching over 7 bases. The ends lost 4 bases at V and 9 bases at J; junction bases unmatched: 6. In germline, CDR1 is SGHAT, CDR2 FQNNGV. The CDR3 covers 14 residues. CDR3 loop: CASSSIQGSSPLHF. The CDR3 region has the DNA TGTGCCAGCAGCTCAATACAGGGGAGTTCACCCCTCCACTTT.

J is TRBJ1-1 and V is TRBV7-9; 7 bases fit TRBD1. The V gene's germline CDR1 is SEHNR and CDR2 FQNEAQ (reference sequence). Trimming cost V 4 bases and J 1 base; bases outside gene matches: 3. The CDR3 is 14 residues long. This CDR3 is CASSSGQTNTEAFF. The CDR3 DNA sequence: TGTGCCAGCAGCTCGGGACAGACGAACACTGAAGCTTTCTTT.

This clone was recorded at least ten times. The chain carries TRBV6-1 and TRBJ1-5, with unresolved D. V gave up 2 bases and J gave up 5 bases, with 4 bases separating them. Germline CDR1 and CDR2: MNHNS and SASEGT. There are 12 residues in the CDR3. The CDR3 reads CASSEFDQPQHF. CDR3 DNA sequence: TGTGCCAGCAGTGAATTCGATCAGCCCCAGCATTTT.

J is TRBJ2-1 and V is TRBV5-4; 7 bases agree with TRBD2. The germline V gene encodes CDR1 SGHNT and CDR2 YYREEE (reference sequence). With 0 bases clipped from V and 0 bases from J, the junction kept 6 bases outside the gene matches. The CDR3 is made up of 17 amino acids. CDR3 sequence (DNA): TGTGCCAGCAGCTTGGCGAGGCGGGGGAGCTCCTACAATGAGCAGTTCTTC. Translation: CASSLARRGSSYNEQFF.

V gene TRBV27 combines with J gene TRBJ2-7, with TRBD1 matching 7 bases. V shed 3 bases, J shed 4 bases, and the junction held 6 bases outside the gene matches. The CDR3 runs 14 residues. Per germline, CDR1 MNHEY and CDR2 SMNVEV (reference sequence). CDR3 region: CASSLRQGNYEQYF. The CDR3 nucleotides are TGTGCCAGCAGTTTGAGACAGGGAAATTACGAGCAGTACTTC.

The J gene is TRBJ1-3, the V gene TRBV7-2; TRBD1 aligns across 7 bases. This CDR3 contains 14 residues. Losses at the gene ends were 4 bases for V and 4 bases for J; bases not matched to a gene: 4. CDR1 and CDR2 (germline): SGHTA, FQGNSA. The CDR3 is CASSSTGVGNTIYF. Written as DNA, the CDR3 is TGTGCCAGCAGCTCTACAGGGGTAGGAAACACCATATATTTT.

J is TRBJ1-3 and V is TRBV19, with D possibly matching TRBD1 (6 bases). The germline CDR1 and CDR2 sequences are LNHDA and SQIVND (reference sequence). This CDR3 region has 15 residues. Trimming took off 7 bases at V and 0 bases at J, with 13 bases between the two ends. The CDR3 region is CASTTTGLSGNTIYF. CDR3 nucleotide sequence: TGTGCCAGTACTACGACAGGCCTCTCTGGAAACACCATATATTTT.